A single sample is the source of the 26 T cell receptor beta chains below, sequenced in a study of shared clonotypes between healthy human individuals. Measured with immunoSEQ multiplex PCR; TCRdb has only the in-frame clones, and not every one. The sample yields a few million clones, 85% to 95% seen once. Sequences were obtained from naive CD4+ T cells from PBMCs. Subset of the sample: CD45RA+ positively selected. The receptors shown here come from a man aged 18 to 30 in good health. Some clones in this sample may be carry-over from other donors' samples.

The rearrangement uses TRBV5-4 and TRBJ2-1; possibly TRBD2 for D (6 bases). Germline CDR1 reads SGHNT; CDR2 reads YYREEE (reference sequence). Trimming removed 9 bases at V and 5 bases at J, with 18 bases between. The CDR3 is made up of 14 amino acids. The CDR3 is CATQRALGNNEQFF. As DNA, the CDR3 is TGTGCCACCCAGCGGGCATTAGGGAACAATGAGCAGTTCTTC. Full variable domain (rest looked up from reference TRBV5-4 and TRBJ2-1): ETGVTQSPTHLIKTRGQQVTLRCSSQSGHNTVSWYQQALGQGPQFIFQYYREEENGRGNFPPRFSGLQFPNYSSELNVNALELDDSALYLCATQRALGNNEQFFGPGTRLTVL.

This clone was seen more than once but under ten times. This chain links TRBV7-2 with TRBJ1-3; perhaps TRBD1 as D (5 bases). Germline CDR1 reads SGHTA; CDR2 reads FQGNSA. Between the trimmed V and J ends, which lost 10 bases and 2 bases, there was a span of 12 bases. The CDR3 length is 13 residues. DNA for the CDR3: TGTGCCACCCGGGGCACAGCTGGAAACACCATATATTTT. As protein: CATRGTAGNTIYF.

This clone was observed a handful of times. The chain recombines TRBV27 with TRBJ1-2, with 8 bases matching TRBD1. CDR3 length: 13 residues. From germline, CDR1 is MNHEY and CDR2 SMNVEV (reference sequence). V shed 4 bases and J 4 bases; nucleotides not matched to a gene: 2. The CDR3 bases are TGTGCCAGCAGTTGGACAGGGCGCTATGGCTACACCTTC. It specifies CASSWTGRYGYTF.

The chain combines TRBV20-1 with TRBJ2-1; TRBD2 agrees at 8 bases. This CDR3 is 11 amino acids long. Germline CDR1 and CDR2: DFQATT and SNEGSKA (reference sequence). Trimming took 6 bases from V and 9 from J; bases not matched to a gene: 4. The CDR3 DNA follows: TGCAGTGCCGCCCGGGAGGGTGAGCAGTTCTTC. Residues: CSAAREGEQFF.

This CDR3 is CASSATPGTSGNTIYF. The DNA of the CDR3 is TGTGCCAGCAGTGCCACCCCGGGGACCTCTGGAAACACCATATATTTT. The chain couples TRBV6-1 to TRBJ1-3; TRBD1 is a possible D gene (5 bases). Germline loops: CDR1 MNHNS, CDR2 SASEGT. There are 16 residues in the CDR3. The V and J ends lost 4 bases and 0 bases respectively, with 13 bases between them.

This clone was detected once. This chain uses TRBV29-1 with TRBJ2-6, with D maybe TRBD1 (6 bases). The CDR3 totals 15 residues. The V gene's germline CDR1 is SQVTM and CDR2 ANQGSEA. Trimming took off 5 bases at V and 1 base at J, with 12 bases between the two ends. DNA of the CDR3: TGCAGCGTTTCACAGGGCTTTTCTGGGGCCAACGTCCTGACTTTC. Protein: CSVSQGFSGANVLTF.

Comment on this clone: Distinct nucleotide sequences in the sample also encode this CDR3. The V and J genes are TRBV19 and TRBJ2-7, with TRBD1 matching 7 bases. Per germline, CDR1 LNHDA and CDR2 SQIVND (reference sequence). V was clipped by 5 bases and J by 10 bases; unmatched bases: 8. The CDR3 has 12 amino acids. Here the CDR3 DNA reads TGTGCCAGTAGTTCCAGGACAGGCGAACAGTACTTC. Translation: CASSSRTGEQYF. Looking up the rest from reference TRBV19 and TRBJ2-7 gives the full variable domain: DGGITQSPKYLFRKEGQNVTLSCEQNLNHDAMYWYRQDPGQGLRLIYYSQIVNDFQKGDIAEGYSVSREKKESFPLTVTSAQKNPTAFYLCASSSRTGEQYFGPGTRLTVT.

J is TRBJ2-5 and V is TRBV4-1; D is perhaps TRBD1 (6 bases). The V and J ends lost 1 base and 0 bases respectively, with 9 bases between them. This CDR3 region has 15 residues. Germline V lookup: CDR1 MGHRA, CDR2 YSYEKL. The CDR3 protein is CASSQARQDQETQYF. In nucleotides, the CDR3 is TGCGCCAGCAGCCAAGCTCGACAGGACCAAGAGACCCAGTACTTC.

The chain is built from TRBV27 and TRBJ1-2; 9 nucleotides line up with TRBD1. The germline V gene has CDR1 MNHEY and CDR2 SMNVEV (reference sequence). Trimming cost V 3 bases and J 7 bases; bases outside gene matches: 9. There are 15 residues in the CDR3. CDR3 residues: CASSFGLGQGFGYTF. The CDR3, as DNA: TGTGCCAGCAGTTTTGGTTTAGGACAGGGGTTTGGCTACACCTTC.

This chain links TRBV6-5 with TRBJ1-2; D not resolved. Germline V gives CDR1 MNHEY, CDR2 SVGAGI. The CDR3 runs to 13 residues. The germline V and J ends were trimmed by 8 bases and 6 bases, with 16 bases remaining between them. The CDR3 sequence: CASQGRVSHGYTF. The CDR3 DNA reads TGTGCCAGCCAAGGGAGGGTCTCACATGGCTACACCTTC.

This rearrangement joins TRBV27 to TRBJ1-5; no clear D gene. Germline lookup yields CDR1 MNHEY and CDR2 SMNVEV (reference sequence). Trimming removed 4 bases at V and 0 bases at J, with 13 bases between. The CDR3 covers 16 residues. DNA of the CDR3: TGTGCCAGCAGTTCGTTTGGGTTGAATAGCAATCAGCCCCAGCATTTT. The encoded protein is CASSSFGLNSNQPQHF.

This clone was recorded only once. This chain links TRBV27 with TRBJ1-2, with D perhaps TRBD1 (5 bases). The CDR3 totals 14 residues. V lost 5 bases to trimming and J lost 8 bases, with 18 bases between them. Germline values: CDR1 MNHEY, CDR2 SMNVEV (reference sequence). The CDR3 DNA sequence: TGTGCCAGCAGTCCGACGCCTATGGGGCGCGGCTACACCTTC. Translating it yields CASSPTPMGRGYTF.

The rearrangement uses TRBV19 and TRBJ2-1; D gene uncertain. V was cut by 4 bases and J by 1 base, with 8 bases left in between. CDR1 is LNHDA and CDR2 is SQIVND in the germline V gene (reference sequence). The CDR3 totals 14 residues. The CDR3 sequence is CASSKLLSYNEQFF. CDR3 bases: TGTGCCAGTAGTAAGCTGTTATCCTACAATGAGCAGTTCTTC. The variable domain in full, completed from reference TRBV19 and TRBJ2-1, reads DGGITQSPKYLFRKEGQNVTLSCEQNLNHDAMYWYRQDPGQGLRLIYYSQIVNDFQKGDIAEGYSVSREKKESFPLTVTSAQKNPTAFYLCASSKLLSYNEQFFGPGTRLTVL.

This chain's CDR3 is CASSPLEGLRVAQYF. The CDR3 bases are TGTGCCAGCAGCCCTCTCGAGGGCCTACGGGTGGCGCAGTATTTT. This chain uses TRBV5-4 with TRBJ2-3; maybe TRBD2 (5 bases). Germline CDR1 SGHNT, CDR2 YYREEE (reference sequence). The CDR3 loop spans 15 amino acids. V lost 4 bases and J 10 bases, leaving 22 bases between the germline ends.

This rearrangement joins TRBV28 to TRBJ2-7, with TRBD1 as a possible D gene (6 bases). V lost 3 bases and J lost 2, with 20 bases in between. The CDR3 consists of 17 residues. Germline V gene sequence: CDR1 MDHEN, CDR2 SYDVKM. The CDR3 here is CASSLSGPRQAPYEQYF. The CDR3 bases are TGTGCCAGCAGTTTGTCCGGGCCCAGACAGGCTCCCTACGAGCAGTACTTC.

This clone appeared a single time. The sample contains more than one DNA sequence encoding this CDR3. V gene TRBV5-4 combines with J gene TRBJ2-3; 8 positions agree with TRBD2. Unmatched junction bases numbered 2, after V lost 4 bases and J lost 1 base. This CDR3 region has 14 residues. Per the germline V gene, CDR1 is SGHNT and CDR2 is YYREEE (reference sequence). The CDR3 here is CASSTGGGTDTQYF. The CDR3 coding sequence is TGTGCCAGCAGCACCGGGGGGGGCACAGATACGCAGTATTTT.

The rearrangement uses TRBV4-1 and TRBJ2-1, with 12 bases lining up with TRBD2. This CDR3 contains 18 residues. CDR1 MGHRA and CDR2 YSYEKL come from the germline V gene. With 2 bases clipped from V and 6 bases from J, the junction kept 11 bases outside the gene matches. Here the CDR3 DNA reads TGCGCCAGCAGCCAAACTCAGATGACTAGCGGGAGTTTCAATGAGCAGTTCTTC. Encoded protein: CASSQTQMTSGSFNEQFF.

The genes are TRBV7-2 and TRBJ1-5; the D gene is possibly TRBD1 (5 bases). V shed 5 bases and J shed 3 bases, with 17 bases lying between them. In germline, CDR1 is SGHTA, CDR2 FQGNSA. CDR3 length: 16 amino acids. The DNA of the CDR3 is TGTGCCAGCAGCCCAGGAGGGGTGCGGGCCAATCAGCCCCAGCATTTT. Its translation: CASSPGGVRANQPQHF.

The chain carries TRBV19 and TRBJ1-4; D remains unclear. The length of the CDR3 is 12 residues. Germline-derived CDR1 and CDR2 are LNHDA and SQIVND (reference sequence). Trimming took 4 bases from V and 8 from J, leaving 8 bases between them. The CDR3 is CASSTLQEKLFF. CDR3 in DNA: TGTGCCAGTAGTACCCTCCAAGAAAAACTGTTTTTT.

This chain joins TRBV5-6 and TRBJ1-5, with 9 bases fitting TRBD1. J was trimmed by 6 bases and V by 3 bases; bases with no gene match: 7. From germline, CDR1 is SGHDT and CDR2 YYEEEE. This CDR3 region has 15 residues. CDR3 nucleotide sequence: TGTGCCAGCAGCTCTTGGGGGACAGGGCTTCAGCCCCAGCATTTT. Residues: CASSSWGTGLQPQHF.

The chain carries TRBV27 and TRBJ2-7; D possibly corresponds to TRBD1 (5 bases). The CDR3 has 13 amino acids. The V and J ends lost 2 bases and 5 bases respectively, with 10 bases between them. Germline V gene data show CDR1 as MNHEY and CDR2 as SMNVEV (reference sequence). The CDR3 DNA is TGTGCCAGCAGTTTAACAGACAGAAACGAGCAGTACTTC. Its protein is CASSLTDRNEQYF.

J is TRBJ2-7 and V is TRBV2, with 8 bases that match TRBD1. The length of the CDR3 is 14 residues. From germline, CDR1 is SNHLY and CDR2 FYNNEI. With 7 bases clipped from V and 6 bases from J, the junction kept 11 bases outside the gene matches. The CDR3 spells CASTLEDRATEQYF. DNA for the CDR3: TGTGCCAGCACCCTGGAGGACAGGGCTACCGAGCAGTACTTC.

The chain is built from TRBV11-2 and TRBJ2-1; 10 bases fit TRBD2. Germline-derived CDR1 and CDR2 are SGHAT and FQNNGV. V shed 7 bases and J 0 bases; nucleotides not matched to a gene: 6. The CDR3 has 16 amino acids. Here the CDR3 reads CASTGLAGGSYNEQFF. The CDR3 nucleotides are TGTGCCAGCACCGGATTAGCGGGAGGCTCCTACAATGAGCAGTTCTTC.

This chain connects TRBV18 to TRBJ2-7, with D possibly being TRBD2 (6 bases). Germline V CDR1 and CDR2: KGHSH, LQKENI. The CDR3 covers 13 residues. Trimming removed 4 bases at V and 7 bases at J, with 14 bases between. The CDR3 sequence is CASSLLEGWEQYF. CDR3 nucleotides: TGTGCCAGCTCACTGTTGGAGGGCTGGGAGCAGTACTTC.

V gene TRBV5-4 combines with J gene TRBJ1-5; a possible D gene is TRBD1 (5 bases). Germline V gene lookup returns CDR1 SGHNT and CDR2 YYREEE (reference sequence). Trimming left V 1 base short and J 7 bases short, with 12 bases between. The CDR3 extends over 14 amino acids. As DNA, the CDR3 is TGTGCCAGCAGCTTGTTAGGGGCGGGGCAGCCCCAGCATTTT. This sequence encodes CASSLLGAGQPQHF.

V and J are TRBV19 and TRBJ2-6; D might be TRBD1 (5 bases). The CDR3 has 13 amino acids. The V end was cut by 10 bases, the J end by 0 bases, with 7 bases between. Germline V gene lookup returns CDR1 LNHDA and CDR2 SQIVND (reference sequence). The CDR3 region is CATTVSGANVLTF. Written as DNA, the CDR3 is TGTGCCACGACAGTCTCTGGGGCCAACGTCCTGACTTTC. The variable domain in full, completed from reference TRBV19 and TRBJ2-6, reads DGGITQSPKYLFRKEGQNVTLSCEQNLNHDAMYWYRQDPGQGLRLIYYSQIVNDFQKGDIAEGYSVSREKKESFPLTVTSAQKNPTAFYLCATTVSGANVLTFGAGSRLTVL.